This T cell receptor beta chain was sequenced in a study of T cells in localized non-small cell lung cancer. Study-wide results and caveats: Uninvolved adjacent lung had higher T cell clonality than tumor and all other tissues. Higher blood T cell density went with longer overall survival. Only one tumor region went through sequencing, so heterogeneity may still be there. Among the top 100 tumor clones, a median about 58 appeared in adjacent lung.

Profiling relied on immunoSEQ multiplex PCR, and the TCRdb table lists in-frame clones only, not all of them. Of about 35,000 clones listed, approximately 90% are singletons. Trimming took off 10 bases at V and 7 bases at J, with 17 bases between the two ends. The CDR3 is made up of 13 amino acids. Germline V gene lookup returns CDR1 WSHSY and CDR2 SAAADI. A single count supports this clone. Antigen specificity is unknown. This specimen consisted of peripheral blood mononuclear cells, obtained before any cancer treatment. This receptor was identified in an older female donor with stage II lung adenocarcinoma. The chain links TRBV10-2 to TRBJ2-1; maybe TRBD1 (6 bases). The CDR3 spells CATTGQSSNEQFF. CDR3 DNA sequence: TGCGCCACTACGGGACAATCCTCGAATGAGCAGTTCTTC.